This T cell receptor (beta chain) was obtained from a study of blood T cell repertoires in COVID-19. Study-wide background: Samples taken during acute and convalescent COVID-19 were collected in the United States, Italy and Spain. T cells, B-cell-depleted T cells, or PBMCs provided the cDNA or gDNA that served as material.

Original methodology: Reference gene primer amplification gave estimated nucleated cell counts. Sequenced by immunoSEQ multiplex PCR; TCRdb stores in-frame clones only, minus some. The D gene and trimming were derived from the DNA, and the V and J assignments and clone size from that table. This sample has around 140,000 clones, with 60% to 75% found just once. Germline V lookup: CDR1 LGHDT, CDR2 YNNKEL (reference sequence). CDR3 size: 16 residues. With 0 bases removed from V and 6 bases from J, the gap between germline ends came to 16 bases. This clonotype was sampled from a woman aged 70-85 years with acute or convalescent COVID-19. The sample consisted of peripheral blood. The V gene is TRBV3-1 (or the pseudogene TRBV3-2), the J gene TRBJ2-3, with D possibly TRBD1 on 5 matching bases. The CDR3 region has the DNA TGTGCCAGCAGCCAAGATCCTAGAAGGGGTAGGGATACGCAGTATTTT. It specifies CASSQDPRRGRDTQYF.